One and the same sample provided the 14 T cell receptor beta chains below, sequenced in a study of blood T cell repertoires in COVID-19. Measured with immunoSEQ multiplex PCR; TCRdb has only the in-frame clones, and not every one. The sample shows roughly 390,000 clones, about 85% of them seen only once. Sequencing was carried out using peripheral blood. These receptors all come from a woman aged 18-30 years with acute or convalescent COVID-19.

The chain links TRBV15 to TRBJ2-7, with D perhaps matching TRBD1 (5 bases). Germline V CDR1 and CDR2: LNHNV, YYDKDF (reference sequence). The CDR3 totals 18 residues. Trimming removed 0 bases from V and 1 base from J, with 19 bases in between. The CDR3 region is CATSRDYLGAGKSYEQYF. The CDR3 nucleotides read TGTGCCACCAGCAGAGATTATCTAGGGGCAGGGAAGTCCTACGAGCAGTACTTC.

This chain links TRBV2 with TRBJ1-5, with 7 bases fitting TRBD1. Germline V lookup: CDR1 SNHLY, CDR2 FYNNEI. V trimming: 6 bases; J trimming: 3 bases; junction bases outside the gene matches: 5. The CDR3 contains 14 residues. CDR3 DNA: TGTGCCAGCAGGGACAGGTCTAACAATCAGCCCCAGCATTTT. Translation gives CASRDRSNNQPQHF.

The J gene is TRBJ2-1, the V gene TRBV5-1; D unresolved. CDR1 SGHRS and CDR2 YFSETQ come from the germline V gene. The CDR3 covers 13 residues. The V and J ends lost 4 bases and 5 bases respectively, with 10 bases between them. The DNA for the CDR3 is TGCGCCAGCAGCCTCACTACCCACAATGAGCAGTTCTTC. Its protein is CASSLTTHNEQFF.

The rearrangement joins TRBV9 to TRBJ2-2; TRBD1 agrees at 8 bases. The CDR3 length is 18 residues. The germline gives CDR1 SGDLS, CDR2 YYNGEE. J gave up 0 bases and V 4 bases, and 11 bases lay outside the gene matches. DNA for the CDR3: TGTGCCAGCAGCACTCCACGGGACAGGCGAGCGAACACCGGGGAGCTGTTTTTT. Protein product: CASSTPRDRRANTGELFF.

The gene calls are TRBV7-6 and TRBJ1-3; D gene unclear. Trimming shortened V by 1 base and J by 2 bases, and 12 bases separated the two germline ends. The CDR3 extends over 16 amino acids. In germline, CDR1 is SGHVS, CDR2 FNYEAQ. The CDR3 loop is CASSLGAAHPGNTIYF. The CDR3 nucleotides are TGTGCCAGCAGCTTAGGGGCAGCTCACCCTGGAAACACCATATATTTT.

This CDR3 is CASGLAPAITEHTEAFF. The CDR3 DNA sequence: TGTGCTAGTGGTTTGGCCCCTGCCATAACAGAGCACACTGAAGCTTTCTTT. This chain connects TRBV12-5 to TRBJ1-1; unclear D gene. Germline V CDR1 and CDR2: LGHNT, FRNRAP. There are 17 residues in the CDR3. V gave up 1 base and J gave up 3 bases, with 18 bases separating them.

The chain uses TRBV4-1 and TRBJ2-7; TRBD1 agrees at 7 bases. Germline lookup yields CDR1 MGHRA and CDR2 YSYEKL. Germline trimming cut 4 bases from V and 4 bases from J; bases unmatched to any gene: 10. This CDR3 spans 15 amino acids. The CDR3: CASSPWTGPIYEQYF. CDR3 nucleotides: TGCGCCAGCAGCCCCTGGACAGGACCCATATACGAGCAGTACTTC.

The V gene is TRBV4-1, the J gene TRBJ1-2; D unresolved. The CDR3 spans 14 residues. Deletions cut 4 bases from V and 4 bases from J, with 13 bases between. Germline V lookup: CDR1 MGHRA, CDR2 YSYEKL. CDR3 sequence reads: CASSPWEGSYGYTF. CDR3 DNA sequence: TGCGCCAGCAGCCCCTGGGAGGGTAGCTATGGCTACACCTTC.

The gene calls are TRBV7-7 and TRBJ2-1; possibly TRBD1 for D (6 bases). V was shortened by 4 bases and J by 6 bases, with 10 bases between the two germline ends. The CDR3 loop spans 13 amino acids. CDR1 is SSHAT, CDR2 FNYEAQ, per germline (reference sequence). The CDR3 DNA follows: TGTGCCAGCAGCTCCCAAGGGGGCAATGAGCAGTTCTTC. This gives the protein CASSSQGGNEQFF.

The chain joins TRBV9 to TRBJ2-2; a weak D match, TRBD2 (5 bases). This CDR3 is 14 amino acids long. V was pared by 3 bases and J by 0 bases, with 6 bases between. CDR1 and CDR2 (germline): SGDLS, YYNGEE. In DNA form, the CDR3 reads TGTGCCAGCAGCGAGACTACGAACACCGGGGAGCTGTTTTTT. Translated, it gives CASSETTNTGELFF.

CDR3 sequence reads: CASSQDDGREDEQYF. CDR3 bases: TGTGCCAGCAGCCAAGATGATGGCAGGGAGGACGAGCAGTACTTC. V is TRBV14 and J is TRBJ2-7; a weak D match, TRBD2 (6 bases). The V gene lost 0 bases and the J gene lost 5 bases, with 14 bases spanning the gap. Germline V gives CDR1 SGHDN, CDR2 FVKESK. CDR3 length equals 15 residues.

This sequence joins TRBV5-1 and TRBJ2-3; D is perhaps TRBD2 (6 bases). The germline gives CDR1 SGHRS, CDR2 YFSETQ. V was pared by 0 bases and J by 4 bases, with 6 bases between. The CDR3 is 13 amino acids. CDR3 nucleotide sequence: TGCGCCAGCAGCTTGGGGAGGGCAGATACGCAGTATTTT. It is translated as CASSLGRADTQYF.

The genes are TRBV27 and TRBJ2-3; D is perhaps TRBD2 (6 bases). CDR1 and CDR2 (germline): MNHEY, SMNVEV (reference sequence). This CDR3 is built from 15 residues. Trimming cost V 3 bases and J 2 bases, with 12 bases left between them. This chain's CDR3 is CASSFFGGPTDTQYF. CDR3 DNA sequence: TGTGCCAGCAGTTTTTTCGGAGGGCCCACAGATACGCAGTATTTT.

The chain combines TRBV6-1 with TRBJ2-7; tentatively, D is TRBD2 (6 bases). CDR1 and CDR2 from the germline V gene are MNHNS and SASEGT. The CDR3 extends over 15 amino acids. Between the trimmed V and J ends, which lost 3 bases and 7 bases, there was a span of 19 bases. The CDR3 coding sequence is TGTGCCAGCAGTGAGGAGCAGGCTCAGGCGGGGGAGCAGTACTTC. Amino acid sequence: CASSEEQAQAGEQYF.